What follows are 17 T cell receptor beta chains derived from one specimen sequenced in a study of shared clonotypes between healthy human individuals. The repertoire was sequenced with immunoSEQ multiplex PCR; TCRdb's copy has only in-frame clones and lacks some. Of roughly 490,000 clones listed, 76% are singletons. Sequences were obtained from PBMCs. The receptor source for this set is a middle-aged woman in good health. Some clones in this sample may be carry-over from other donors' samples.

This clone was counted once. This chain links TRBV9 with TRBJ2-5; 9 nucleotides agree with TRBD2. The CDR3 runs 15 residues. Germline-derived CDR1 and CDR2 are SGDLS and YYNGEE. The trim removed 3 bases at V and 4 bases at J, leaving 7 bases unmatched. Here the CDR3 reads CASSETSGLAETQYF. The CDR3 DNA sequence: TGTGCCAGCAGCGAGACTAGCGGACTTGCAGAGACCCAGTACTTC.

In its sample, this clone was seen once. This chain links TRBV18 with TRBJ2-5, with D unclear. The J call may be wrong; the DNA end is better matched by TRBJ2-7. Looked up from germline, CDR1 is KGHSH and CDR2 is LQKENI. The CDR3 is 13 residues long. For the CDR3, the DNA is TGTGCCAGCTCACTTGACGCCATCTACGAGCAGTACTTC. Amino acids: CASSLDAIYEQYF.

This clone was seen once. The V call is TRBV7-9, the J call TRBJ2-3; D may match TRBD1 or TRBD2 (5 bases each). Germline CDR1 and CDR2: SEHNR and FQNEAQ (reference sequence). The CDR3 is 13 residues long. The V end was cut by 5 bases, the J end by 6 bases, with 12 bases between. CDR3 in amino acids: CASSLGTFDTQYF. In DNA, the CDR3 is TGTGCCAGCAGCCTGGGGACCTTTGATACGCAGTATTTT.

The V and J genes are TRBV5-1 and TRBJ2-3; weak D call: TRBD1 (6 bases). From germline, CDR1 is SGHRS and CDR2 YFSETQ. The CDR3 is 16 amino acids. The V gene lost 2 bases and the J gene lost 2 bases, with 15 bases spanning the gap. CDR3 nucleotide sequence: TGCGCCAGCAGCTTACAGGGACGAGGTAACACAGATACGCAGTATTTT. Protein: CASSLQGRGNTDTQYF.

J is TRBJ2-1 and V is TRBV29-1; tentative D call: TRBD2 (6 bases). V was cut by 4 bases and J by 4 bases, with 20 bases left in between. CDR3 length: 16 residues. Germline V gene data show CDR1 as SQVTM and CDR2 as ANQGSEA. The CDR3 reads CSVVGLEGVRYNEQFF. CDR3 nucleotides: TGCAGCGTTGTTGGTTTGGAGGGCGTAAGGTACAATGAGCAGTTCTTC.

The J gene is TRBJ1-2, the V gene TRBV6-6; D remains unclear. Trimming stripped 0 bases from V and 0 bases from J, with 8 bases between. This CDR3 is 15 amino acids long. Germline lookup yields CDR1 MNHNY and CDR2 SVGAGI (reference sequence). The CDR3, as DNA: TGTGCCAGCAGTTACTCGGCCCCAGCTAACTATGGCTACACCTTC. Translation: CASSYSAPANYGYTF.

The chain links TRBV7-2 to TRBJ2-4; 10 nucleotides align to TRBD1. The CDR3 has 14 residues. The J segment lost 9 bases and the V segment lost 5 bases, leaving 7 bases of the junction unmatched. The germline V gene encodes CDR1 SGHTA and CDR2 FQGNSA. CDR3 amino acids: CASSKTGGESIQYF. In DNA, the CDR3 is TGTGCCAGCAGCAAGACAGGGGGCGAAAGCATTCAGTACTTC.

The chain has TRBV28 and TRBJ2-1; D might be TRBD1 (5 bases). This CDR3 has 15 amino acids. CDR1 and CDR2 from the germline V gene are MDHEN and SYDVKM. V shed 6 bases and J shed 6 bases, with 18 bases lying between them. CDR3 coding DNA: TGTGCCAGCAGGGGGTGGACAATCCTCCCCAATGAGCAGTTCTTC. It specifies CASRGWTILPNEQFF.

This sequence joins TRBV6-4 and TRBJ2-2; no clear D. V lost 3 bases to trimming and J lost 5 bases, with 7 bases between them. Germline values: CDR1 MRHNA, CDR2 SNTAGT. This CDR3 has 13 amino acids. CDR3 nucleotides: TGTGCCAGCAGTGAAGGCTCGACCGGGGAGCTGTTTTTT. Its translation is CASSEGSTGELFF.

V and J are TRBV5-1 and TRBJ2-7; the D gene is possibly TRBD2 (6 bases). This CDR3 region has 14 residues. CDR1 and CDR2 (germline): SGHRS, YFSETQ. Trimming took off 0 bases at V and 7 bases at J, with 14 bases between the two ends. DNA for the CDR3: TGCGCCAGCAGCTTGGGGTTCGGGGCGGGGGAGCAGTACTTC. It is translated as CASSLGFGAGEQYF.

In this sample, this clone turned up once. The chain recombines TRBV7-2 with TRBJ2-5, with TRBD1 matching 7 bases. V lost 2 bases and J lost 4; bases outside the gene matches: 7. This CDR3 contains 15 residues. Germline-derived CDR1 and CDR2 are SGHTA and FQGNSA. The CDR3 DNA is TGTGCCAGCAGCTTACTGGGACAGTTCATAGAGACCCAGTACTTC. Its protein is CASSLLGQFIETQYF.

The DNA of the CDR3 is TGTGCCAGCAGCCCCGAGGTCGTAGCAGCAGTGAGGAATGAGCAGTTCTTC. The encoded protein is CASSPEVVAAVRNEQFF. The chain recombines TRBV11-2 with TRBJ2-1; D is undetermined. The germline CDR1 and CDR2 sequences are SGHAT and FQNNGV. Trimming took off 5 bases at V and 7 bases at J, with 24 bases between the two ends. The CDR3 has 17 amino acids.

This chain connects TRBV5-3 to TRBJ2-2, with TRBD1 matching 10 bases. TRBV5-3 is assigned to the ORF class and has an uncertain function. This CDR3 comprises 17 residues. The V segment lost 0 bases and the J segment 3 bases; nucleotides outside the gene matches: 5. As DNA, the CDR3 is TGTGCCAGAAGCTTGGAGGCTGGGACAGGGGACACCGGGGAGCTGTTTTTT. It yields the protein CARSLEAGTGDTGELFF.

The CDR3 DNA sequence: TGCGCCAGCAGTCTTGGTTGGCTAGCGGGAGGAGATGAGCAGTTCTTC. Protein sequence: CASSLGWLAGGDEQFF. V gene TRBV5-1 combines with J gene TRBJ2-1; TRBD2 matches 11 bases. Germline CDR1 reads SGHRS; CDR2 reads YFSETQ. Trimming at V came to 5 bases and at J to 8 bases, leaving 12 bases not matched to a gene. There are 16 residues in the CDR3.

The sample holds one count of this clone. The chain is built from TRBV7-2 and TRBJ2-1; D gene uncertain. Germline values: CDR1 SGHTA, CDR2 FQGNSA. The CDR3 runs to 13 residues. Trimming removed 5 bases at V and 4 bases at J, with 9 bases between. CDR3 residues: CASSAPLYNEQFF. CDR3 nucleotides: TGTGCCAGCAGCGCTCCCTTATACAATGAGCAGTTCTTC. The full variable domain, with the rest looked up from reference TRBV7-2 and TRBJ2-1, is GAGVSQSPSNKVTEKGKDVELRCDPISGHTALYWYRQSLGQGLEFLIYFQGNSAPDKSGLPSDRFSAERTGGSVSTLTIQRTQQEDSAVYLCASSAPLYNEQFFGPGTRLTVL.

J is TRBJ1-5 and V is TRBV18; D unclear. V was pared by 3 bases and J by 1 base, with 10 bases between. The CDR3 is 15 residues long. The germline V gene has CDR1 KGHSH and CDR2 LQKENI. The CDR3 bases are TGTGCCAGCTCACCGCAAGGGTTGAGCAATCAGCCCCAGCATTTT. Translating gives CASSPQGLSNQPQHF.

Remarks on this clone: At the DNA level, this CDR3 is encoded by other sequences in the same sample as well. The genes are TRBV11-2 and TRBJ1-1; 7 nucleotides agree with TRBD1. Germline trimming cut 3 bases from V and 5 bases from J; bases unmatched to any gene: 6. This CDR3 is built from 14 residues. Germline V gene data show CDR1 as SGHAT and CDR2 as FQNNGV. CDR3: CASSFSRGGTEAFF. As DNA, the CDR3 is TGTGCCAGCAGCTTCTCCAGGGGGGGGACTGAAGCTTTCTTT.